This T cell receptor beta chain came from a study of blood T cell repertoires in COVID-19. About the study: The origin of the acute and convalescent COVID-19 samples was the United States, Italy and Spain. PBMCs, B-cell-depleted T cells, or T cells were the source of the cDNA or gDNA that made up the material.

As processed by the authors: The assay estimated nucleated cells by amplifying reference gene primers. Measured with immunoSEQ multiplex PCR; TCRdb has only the in-frame clones, and not every one. That table supplies the V and J calls and clone size; D and trimming were determined from the DNA. The data contain about 15,000 clones, around 84% of them seen just once; the ten biggest clones take up roughly 28%. Germline-derived CDR1 and CDR2 are MDHEN and SYDVKM. The germline V and J ends were trimmed by 11 bases and 7 bases, with 6 bases remaining between them. The CDR3 has 9 amino acids. The clonotype was recovered from a woman between 45 and 60 years old with active or convalescent COVID-19. The chain is built from TRBV28 and TRBJ1-5; D is unresolved. The specimen was peripheral blood. CDR3 DNA sequence: TGTGCCTGCGGCCAGCCCCAGCATTTT. Its protein product is CACGQPQHF.